The 15 T cell receptor beta chains below were found in one sample sequenced in a study of tissue T cells after allogeneic stem cell transplantation. The time point: mouse harvest day 14 after allogeneic transplant. Mouse grafts combined 10^7 T-cell-depleted bone marrow cells with 10^6 splenic CD5+ T cells. The table came from immunoSEQ multiplex PCR; TCRdb's copy has only in-frame clones and leaves some out. The data hold about 5,700 clones, with over 40% observed a single time. Sequencing used gut tissue. The source is a female BALB/c mouse given C57BL/6 T cells with graft-versus-host disease after an allogeneic hematopoietic cell transplant.

On this clone: Genes and germline are mouse. The CDR3 end lies 1 residue beyond the end of the read and is filled in from the germline J gene. The V gene is TRBV3, the J gene TRBJ2-4; 8 bases align to TRBD2. Looked up from germline, CDR1 is SNHLY and CDR2 is FYNGKV (reference sequence). The CDR3 has 13 residues. The trim removed 2 bases at V and 7 bases at J, leaving 2 bases unmatched. The sequenced CDR3 bases are TGTGCCAGCAGCTTACTGGGGGGAGACACCTTGTAC. Amino acid sequence: CASSLLGGDTLY. The complete CDR3 reads CASSLLGGDTLYF.

This clone has only a few counts. Gene names and germline match the mouse. The sequenced fragment ends 1 residue before the CDR3 boundary, so the rest is inferred from the germline J gene. The chain carries TRBV24 and TRBJ1-5, with D unclear. Deletions cut 2 bases from V and 4 bases from J, with 6 bases between. The germline V gene encodes CDR1 KGHTA and CDR2 FRNEEI. The CDR3 length is 13 residues. This CDR3 is CASSLRRNQAPLF. CDR3 DNA (partial): TGTGCCAGCAGTCTGAGGAGGAACCAGGCTCCGCTT.

As concerns this clone: Genes here carry mouse names. The read halts 1 residue ahead of the CDR3 end, with the missing end drawn from the germline J gene. This chain uses TRBV26 with TRBJ2-3; D remains unclear. CDR3 length equals 12 residues. V lost 6 bases, J lost 0 bases, and 4 bases lay in between. The germline gives CDR1 KGHPV, CDR2 FQNQEV (reference sequence). Partial CDR3 DNA: TGTGCCAGCAGCCTAAGTGCAGAAACGCTGTAT. Protein product: CASSLSAETLY. The whole CDR3 reads CASSLSAETLYF.

By sample fraction, this clone is medium-sized. Gene names are the mouse ones. The sequence runs out 1 residue before the end of the CDR3; the remainder is reconstructed from the germline J gene. This chain links TRBV13-2 with TRBJ2-4, with 7 bases that match TRBD1. Germline assignment: CDR1 NNHNN and CDR2 SYGAGS (reference sequence). This CDR3 is built from 13 residues. V lost 5 bases and J lost 3; bases outside the gene matches: 3. The CDR3 here is CASGPGQQNTLYF. CDR3 bases read: TGTGCCAGCGGGCCGGGACAGCAAAACACCTTGTAC.

About this clone: Here the gene names and germline are mouse. Sequencing ends 1 residue short of the CDR3 end; the germline J gene provides the rest. The chain couples TRBV4 to TRBJ2-5; D is possibly TRBD1 or TRBD2 (6 bases each). The CDR3 has 14 amino acids. Trimming removed 4 bases at V and 6 bases at J, with 14 bases between. From germline, CDR1 is LGHDT and CDR2 YNNKQL (reference sequence). The sequenced part of the CDR3 DNA is TGTGCCAGCAGCTTAGACGGGGGCAGGGACACCCAGTAC. It is translated as CASSLDGGRDTQY. The CDR3 reads in full as CASSLDGGRDTQYF.

Notes on this clone: Gene names are the mouse ones. The CDR3 end is not reached by the read, which stops 1 residue before it; the germline J gene fills it in. This chain connects TRBV26 to TRBJ2-3; D might be TRBD1 (6 bases). V shed 4 bases and J shed 0 bases, with 11 bases lying between them. This CDR3 spans 15 amino acids. Germline assignment: CDR1 KGHPV and CDR2 FQNQEV (reference sequence). The chain's CDR3 is CASSPRTASAETLYF. The CDR3 DNA, read in part, is TGTGCCAGCAGTCCTCGGACAGCTAGTGCAGAAACGCTGTAT.

Within the sample, this clone is medium-sized. The gene names here belong to mouse. The read finishes 1 residue shy of the CDR3 end, and the germline J gene is used to complete it. The rearrangement joins TRBV26 to TRBJ1-2, with D maybe TRBD1 (6 bases). This CDR3 is built from 13 residues. The V end lost 5 bases, the J end lost 0 bases, and 7 bases lay between the germline ends. Germline values: CDR1 KGHPV, CDR2 FQNQEV (reference sequence). CDR3 bases read: TGTGCCAGCAGTAGGGGGGCAAACTCCGACTACACC. This translates into CASSRGANSDYT. The entire CDR3 sequence reads CASSRGANSDYTF. Based on the CDR3 plus reference TRBV26 and TRBJ1-2, the full variable domain is NSKVIQTPRYLVKGQGQKAKMRCIPEKGHPVVFWYQQNKNNEFKFLINFQNQEVLQQIDMTEKRFSAECPSNSPCSLEIQSSEAGDSALYLCASSRGANSDYTFGSGTRLLVI.

With regard to this clone: The genes and germline here are from mouse. The sequenced fragment ends 1 residue before the CDR3 boundary, so the rest is inferred from the germline J gene. The V and J genes are TRBV24 and TRBJ1-3; maybe TRBD1 (6 bases). In germline, CDR1 is KGHTA, CDR2 FRNEEI. The V gene lost 1 base and the J gene lost 2 bases, with 6 bases spanning the gap. The CDR3 sequence is 14 residues long. CDR3: CASSLWGPGNTLYF. Incomplete CDR3 DNA: TGTGCCAGCAGTCTGTGGGGGCCTGGAAATACGCTCTAT.

About this clone itself: Germline and genes: mouse. The CDR3 extends 1 residue past the end of the read, so its final part is completed from the germline J gene. The V and J genes are TRBV26 and TRBJ1-3; unclear D gene. Germline CDR1 and CDR2: KGHPV and FQNQEV (reference sequence). With 1 base removed from V and 2 bases from J, the gap between germline ends came to 6 bases. This CDR3 contains 14 residues. CDR3 DNA (partial): TGTGCCAGCAGTCTGTTGGGGACTGGAAATACGCTCTAT. It specifies CASSLLGTGNTLY. The whole CDR3 region reads CASSLLGTGNTLYF.

Within the sample, this clone is large. At one boundary the junction diverges from the germline segment, which might be a read error. Genes and germline are mouse. The same CDR3 is also encoded by other DNA sequences in this sample. CDR3 residues: CASRQGTGGVNYAEQFF. The sequenced CDR3 bases are TGTGCCAGCAGGCAAGGGACTGGGGGGGTTAACTATGCTGAGCAGTTC. The chain couples TRBV5 to TRBJ2-1, with 13 bases aligning to TRBD2. The read comes to an end 1 residue before the CDR3 does, leaving the germline J gene to fill in the end. This CDR3 is built from 17 residues. Germline V lookup: CDR1 LGHNA, CDR2 YNLKQL (reference sequence).

With regard to this clone: The listed genes are named as in mouse. The observed sequence ends 1 residue before the CDR3 terminus, with the missing tail filled in from the germline J gene. The rearrangement links TRBV26 to TRBJ1-6; D might be TRBD1 (6 bases). TRBJ1-6 is flagged as an ORF with uncertain function. The CDR3 has 14 residues. V dropped 6 bases and J dropped 2 bases, with 8 bases sitting between them. From germline, CDR1 is KGHPV and CDR2 FQNQEV (reference sequence). CDR3 DNA, as far as it was read: TGTGCCAGCAGGGGACAAACCTATAATTCGCCCCTCTAC. This gives the protein CASRGQTYNSPLY. The full CDR3 reads CASRGQTYNSPLYF.

Concerning this clone itself: Gene names denote mouse genes. The read terminates 1 residue ahead of where the CDR3 ends, so the germline J gene completes it. V is TRBV1 and J is TRBJ2-5, with 9 bases fitting TRBD1. CDR1 and CDR2 (germline): NSQYPW, LRSPGD (reference sequence). The CDR3 has 13 amino acids. Losses at the gene ends were 4 bases for V and 5 bases for J; bases not matched to a gene: 1. CDR3 DNA (partial): TGCACCTGCAGTGGACAGGGGGGAGACACCCAGTAC. It encodes CTCSGQGGDTQY. The CDR3, in full, reads CTCSGQGGDTQYF.

This clone was detected a few times. Mouse names are used for the genes. The read ends 1 residue early relative to the CDR3; the germline J gene fills the gap. The gene calls are TRBV26 and TRBJ2-7, with 9 positions matching TRBD1. Per the germline V gene, CDR1 is KGHPV and CDR2 is FQNQEV (reference sequence). Trimming at V came to 0 bases and at J to 8 bases, leaving 2 bases not matched to a gene. The CDR3 extends over 13 amino acids. This chain's CDR3 is CASSLSGTGKQYF. The DNA read from the CDR3 is TGTGCCAGCAGTCTGTCTGGGACAGGGAAACAGTAC.

This clone was counted only a few times. The gene names here belong to mouse. The read falls 1 residue short of the CDR3 end, and the missing part is taken from the germline J gene. V is TRBV26 and J is TRBJ1-3, with D unclear. Germline loops: CDR1 KGHPV, CDR2 FQNQEV (reference sequence). CDR3 size: 13 residues. The V and J ends lost 5 bases and 0 bases respectively, with 5 bases between them. The DNA read from the CDR3 is TGTGCCAGCAGTAACCCTTCTGGAAATACGCTCTAT. This sequence encodes CASSNPSGNTLY. The entire CDR3 protein is CASSNPSGNTLYF.

Of note for this clone: Germline and genes: mouse. Sequencing ends 1 residue short of the CDR3 end; the germline J gene provides the rest. This chain joins TRBV26 and TRBJ2-2, with TRBD2 identical over 11 bases. Per germline, CDR1 KGHPV and CDR2 FQNQEV (reference sequence). V was pared by 2 bases and J by 6 bases, with 2 bases of the junction left unmatched. The CDR3 has 15 amino acids. CDR3 DNA, as far as it was read: TGTGCCAGCAGTCTGACTGGGGGGGCGCCCGGGCAGCTCTAC. This gives the protein CASSLTGGAPGQLY. The whole CDR3 protein is CASSLTGGAPGQLYF.